Listed below are T cell receptor beta chains from one sample, sequenced in a study of blood T cell repertoires in COVID-19. Profiled with immunoSEQ multiplex PCR; TCRdb holds only in-frame clones, not every one. Counted here are 150,000 to 200,000 clones, approximately 86% occurring once; the ten biggest clones make up about 0.98%. Material: peripheral blood. These receptors were obtained from a man aged 18 to 29 with acute or convalescent COVID-19. The CDR3 runs from the conserved cysteine through the conserved F or W.

v_call cdr3_aa
TRBV12-5 CASGLITSSNTEAFF
TRBV6-6 CASSYSVQVNEKLFF
TRBV3-1/TRBV3-2 CASSPGQQDSTDTQYF
TRBV5-1 CASSPGQGHNSPLHF
TRBV5-1 CASSLAYGLAGDSRQETQYF
TRBV4-2 CASSQSTRGQTEAFF
TRBV3-1/TRBV3-2 CASSLDRGDQPQHF
TRBV4-1 CASSQERSEALHF
TRBV24-1 CATSDRGQGGKDTQYF
TRBV25-1 CASSDRGIAGANVLTF
TRBV18 CASSPVRSNTEAFF
TRBV2 CASRGENTEAFF
TRBV6-1 CASSEDTRITGNTIYF
TRBV20-1 CSASRGRTEAFF
TRBV21-1 CASSKRQGTPGNTIYF
TRBV23-1 CASSTSCGGMYEQYF
TRBV7-6 CASSLYLWGLKNEKLFF
TRBV18 CASSQRAEETQYF
TRBV19 CASSMLQAVYQETQYF
TRBV21-1 CASSRDTYTGGELFF
TRBV14 CASSQNQGGTEAFF
TRBV7-9 CASSVHIQGNNEQFF
TRBV30 CAWRGTGGTGELFF
TRBV5-1 CASSLWDRDEKLFF
TRBV3-1/TRBV3-2 CASSRRGGANTGELFF
TRBV30 CAWEGQGSEKLFF
TRBV12-5 CASGLVLSGEGTEAFF
TRBV30 CAWSGGIGETQYF
TRBV27 CASSPRTGGSETQYF
TRBV5-8 CASSLWQLFYEQYF
TRBV19 CATGSGMPQHF
TRBV7-8 CASTRAGGLSSYNEQFF
TRBV6-2/TRBV6-3 CASSLTGTGPSPLHF
TRBV6-5 CASSYRGTYEQYF
TRBV5-8 CASSFWGQGTWQPQHF
TRBV6-6 CASSLQHRNQPQHF
TRBV5-4 CASSDTGSSGNTIYF
TRBV27 CASSLATGGVVTQYF
TRBV24-1 CATSGQGNNQPQHF
TRBV12-5 CASGSGQVLTDTQYF
TRBV28 CASRPGQGAFGELFF
TRBV5-6 CARSLRGGDTGELFF
TRBV27 CASSLVLLAGGRNEQFF
TRBV11-3 CASSFGTEELFF
TRBV30 CAWSVGSGTGREKLFF
TRBV30 CAWTSGQRETQYF
TRBV24-1 CATSVDSYQETQYF
TRBV11-2 CASSYRDSASYEQYF
TRBV4-2 CASSRSSGGAIDTQYF
TRBV5-1 CASSLFVGTGGAGYSPLHF